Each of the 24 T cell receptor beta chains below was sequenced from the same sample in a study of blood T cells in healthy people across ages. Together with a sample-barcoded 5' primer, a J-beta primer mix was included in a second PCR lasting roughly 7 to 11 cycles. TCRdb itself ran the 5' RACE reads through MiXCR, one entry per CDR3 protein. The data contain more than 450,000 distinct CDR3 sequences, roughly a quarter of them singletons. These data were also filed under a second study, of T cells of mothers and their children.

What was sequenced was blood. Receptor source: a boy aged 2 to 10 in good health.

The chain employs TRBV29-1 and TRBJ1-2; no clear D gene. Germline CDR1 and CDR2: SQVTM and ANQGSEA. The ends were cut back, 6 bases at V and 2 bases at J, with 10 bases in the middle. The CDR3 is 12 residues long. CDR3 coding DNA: TGCAGCGTGGGGTTTAAGAACTATGGCTACACCTTC. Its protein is CSVGFKNYGYTF.

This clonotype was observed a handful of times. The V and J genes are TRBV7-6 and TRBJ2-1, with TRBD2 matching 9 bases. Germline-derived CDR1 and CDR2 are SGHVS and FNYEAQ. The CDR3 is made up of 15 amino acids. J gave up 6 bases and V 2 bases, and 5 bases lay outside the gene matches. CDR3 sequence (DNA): TGTGCCAGCAGCTTATCGTCTAGCGGGGCCAATGAGCAGTTCTTC. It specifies CASSLSSSGANEQFF.

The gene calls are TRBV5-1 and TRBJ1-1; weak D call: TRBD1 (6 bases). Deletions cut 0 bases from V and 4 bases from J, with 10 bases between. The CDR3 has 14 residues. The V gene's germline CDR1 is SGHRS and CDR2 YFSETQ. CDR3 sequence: CASSLERGSTEAFF. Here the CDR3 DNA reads TGCGCCAGCAGCTTGGAGAGGGGGAGCACTGAAGCTTTCTTT.

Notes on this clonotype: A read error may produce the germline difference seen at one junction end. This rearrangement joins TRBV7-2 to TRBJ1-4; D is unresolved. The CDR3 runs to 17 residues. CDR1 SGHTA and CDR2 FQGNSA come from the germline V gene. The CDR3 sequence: CASSLESRRATNEKLFF. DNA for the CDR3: TGTGCCAGCAGCTTAGAATCCAGAAGGGCAACCAATGAAAAACTGTTTTTT.

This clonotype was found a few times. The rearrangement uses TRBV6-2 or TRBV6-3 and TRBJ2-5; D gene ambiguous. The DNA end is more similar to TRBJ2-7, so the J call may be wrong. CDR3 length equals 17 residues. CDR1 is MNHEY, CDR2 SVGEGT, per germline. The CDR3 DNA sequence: TGTGCCAGCAGTCACGAAGCCGGGCCCCCTTCAATCCGCGAGCAGTACTTC. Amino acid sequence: CASSHEAGPPSIREQYF.

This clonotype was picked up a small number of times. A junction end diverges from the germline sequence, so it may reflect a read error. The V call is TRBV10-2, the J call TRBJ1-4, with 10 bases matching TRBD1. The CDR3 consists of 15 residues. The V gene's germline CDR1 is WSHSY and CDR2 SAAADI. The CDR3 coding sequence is TGCGCCAGCTCCGAACCGGGACAGGGGAATGAACAACTGTTTTTT. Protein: CASSEPGQGNEQLFF.

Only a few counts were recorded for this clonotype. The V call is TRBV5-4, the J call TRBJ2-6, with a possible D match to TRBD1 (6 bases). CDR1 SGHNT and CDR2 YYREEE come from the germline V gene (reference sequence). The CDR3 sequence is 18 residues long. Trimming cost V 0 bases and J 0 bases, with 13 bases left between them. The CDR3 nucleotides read TGTGCCAGCAGCTTGGGAGGACAGTTGCTCTCTGGGGCCAACGTCCTGACTTTC. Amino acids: CASSLGGQLLSGANVLTF.

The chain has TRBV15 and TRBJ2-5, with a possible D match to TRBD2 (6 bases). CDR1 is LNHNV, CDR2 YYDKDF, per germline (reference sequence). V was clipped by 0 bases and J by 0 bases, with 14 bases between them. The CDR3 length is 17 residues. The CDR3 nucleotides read TGTGCCACCAGCAGAGATCTTGGCGGGATTCACCAAGAGACCCAGTACTTC. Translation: CATSRDLGGIHQETQYF.

The CDR3 protein is CASSQVGYGGPGVEQYF. DNA of the CDR3: TGTGCCAGCAGCCAAGTAGGATACGGGGGGCCAGGAGTCGAGCAGTACTTC. The chain recombines TRBV14 with TRBJ2-7; maybe TRBD2 (7 bases). Deletions cut 1 base from V and 6 bases from J, with 22 bases between. The CDR3 covers 17 residues. In germline, CDR1 is SGHDN, CDR2 FVKESK.

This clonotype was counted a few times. CDR3 coding DNA: TGCGCCAGCAGCCAAGATCGGGCTCGTCCGTACGAAAAACTGTTTTTT. This codes for CASSQDRARPYEKLFF. The V call is TRBV4-3, the J call TRBJ1-4; D gene ambiguous. Germline CDR1 is LGHNA and CDR2 is YSLEER. V was shortened by 0 bases and J by 8 bases, with 16 bases between the two germline ends. This CDR3 comprises 16 residues.

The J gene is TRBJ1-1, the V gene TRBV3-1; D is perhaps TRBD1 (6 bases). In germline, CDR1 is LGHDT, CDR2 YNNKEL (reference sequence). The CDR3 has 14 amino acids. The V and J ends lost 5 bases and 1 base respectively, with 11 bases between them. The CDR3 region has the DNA TGTGCCAGCAGCACAGACAGGCCGAACACTGAAGCTTTCTTT. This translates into CASSTDRPNTEAFF.

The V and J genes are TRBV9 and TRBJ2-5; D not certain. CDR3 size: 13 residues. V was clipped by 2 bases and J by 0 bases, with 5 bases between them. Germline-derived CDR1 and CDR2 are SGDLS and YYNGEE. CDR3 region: CASSVGYQETQYF. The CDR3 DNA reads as TGTGCCAGCAGCGTCGGGTACCAAGAGACCCAGTACTTC.

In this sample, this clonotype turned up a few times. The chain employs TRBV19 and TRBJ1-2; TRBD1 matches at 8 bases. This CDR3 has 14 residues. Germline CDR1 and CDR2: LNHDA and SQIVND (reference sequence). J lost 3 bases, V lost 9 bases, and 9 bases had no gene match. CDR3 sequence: CASGARGLDYGYTF. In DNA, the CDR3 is TGTGCCAGCGGCGCCAGGGGGCTTGACTATGGCTACACCTTC.

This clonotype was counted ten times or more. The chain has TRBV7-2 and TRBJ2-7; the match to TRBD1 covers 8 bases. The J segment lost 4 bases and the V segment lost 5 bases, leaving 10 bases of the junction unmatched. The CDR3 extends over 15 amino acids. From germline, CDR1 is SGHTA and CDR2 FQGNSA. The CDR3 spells CASSPVGQATYEQYF. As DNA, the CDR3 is TGTGCCAGCAGCCCAGTGGGACAGGCTACATACGAGCAGTACTTC.

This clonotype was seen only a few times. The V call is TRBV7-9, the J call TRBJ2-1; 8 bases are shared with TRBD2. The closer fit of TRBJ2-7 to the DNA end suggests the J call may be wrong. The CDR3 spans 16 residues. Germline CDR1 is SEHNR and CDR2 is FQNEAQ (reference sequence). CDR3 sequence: CASSLETGGPPGEQYF. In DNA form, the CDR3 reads TGTGCCAGCAGCTTAGAGACGGGAGGGCCTCCAGGCGAGCAGTACTTC.

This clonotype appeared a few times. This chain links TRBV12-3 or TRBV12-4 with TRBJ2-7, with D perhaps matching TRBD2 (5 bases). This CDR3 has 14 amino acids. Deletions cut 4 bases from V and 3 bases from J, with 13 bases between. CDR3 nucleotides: TGTGCCAGCAGTTCCACGTACGGGAACTACGAGCAGTACTTC. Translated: CASSSTYGNYEQYF.

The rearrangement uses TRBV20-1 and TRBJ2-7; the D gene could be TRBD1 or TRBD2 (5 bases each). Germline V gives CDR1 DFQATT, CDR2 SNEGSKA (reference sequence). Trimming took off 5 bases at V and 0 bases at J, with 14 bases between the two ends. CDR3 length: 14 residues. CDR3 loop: CSAGDAGSSYEQYF. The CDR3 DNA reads TGCAGTGCTGGGGACGCGGGCAGCTCCTACGAGCAGTACTTC.

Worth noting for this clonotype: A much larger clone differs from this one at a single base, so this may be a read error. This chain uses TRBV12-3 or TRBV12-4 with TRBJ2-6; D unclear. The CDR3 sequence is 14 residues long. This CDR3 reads CAGSTGSGANVLTF. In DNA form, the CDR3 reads TGTGCCGGCAGTACCGGATCTGGGGCCAACGTCCTGACTTTC.

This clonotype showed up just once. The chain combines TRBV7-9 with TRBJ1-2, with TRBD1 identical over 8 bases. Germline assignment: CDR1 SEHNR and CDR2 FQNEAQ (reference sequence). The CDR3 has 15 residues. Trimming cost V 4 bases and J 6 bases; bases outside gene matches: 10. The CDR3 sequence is CASSSLGDRPNGYTF. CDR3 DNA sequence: TGTGCCAGCAGCTCGCTAGGGGACAGGCCCAATGGCTACACCTTC.

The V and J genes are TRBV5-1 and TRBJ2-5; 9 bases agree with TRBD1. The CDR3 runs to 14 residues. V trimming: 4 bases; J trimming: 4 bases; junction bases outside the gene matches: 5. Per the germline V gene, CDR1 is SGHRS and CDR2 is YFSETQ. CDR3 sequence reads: CASSGRTGAETQYF. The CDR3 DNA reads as TGCGCCAGCAGCGGGAGGACAGGGGCAGAGACCCAGTACTTC.

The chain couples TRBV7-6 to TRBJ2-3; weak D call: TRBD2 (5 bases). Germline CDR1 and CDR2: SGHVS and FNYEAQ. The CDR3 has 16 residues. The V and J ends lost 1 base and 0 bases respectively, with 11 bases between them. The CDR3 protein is CASSLEVGISTDTQYF. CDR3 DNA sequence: TGTGCCAGCAGCTTAGAGGTCGGGATTAGCACAGATACGCAGTATTTT.

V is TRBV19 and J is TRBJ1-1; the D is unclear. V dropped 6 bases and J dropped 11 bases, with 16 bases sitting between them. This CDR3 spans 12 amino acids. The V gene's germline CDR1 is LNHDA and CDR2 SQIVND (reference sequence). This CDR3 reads CASSPLGSAAFF. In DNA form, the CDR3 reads TGTGCCAGTAGCCCCCTTGGATCTGCCGCTTTCTTT.

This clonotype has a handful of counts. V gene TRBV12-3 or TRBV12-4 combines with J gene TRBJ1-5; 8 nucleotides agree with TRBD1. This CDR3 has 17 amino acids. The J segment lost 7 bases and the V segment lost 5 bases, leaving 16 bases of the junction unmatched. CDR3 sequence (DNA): TGTGCCAGCAGTCCTACTCGCTCGGACAGGGAAAGGCAGCCCCAGCATTTT. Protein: CASSPTRSDRERQPQHF.

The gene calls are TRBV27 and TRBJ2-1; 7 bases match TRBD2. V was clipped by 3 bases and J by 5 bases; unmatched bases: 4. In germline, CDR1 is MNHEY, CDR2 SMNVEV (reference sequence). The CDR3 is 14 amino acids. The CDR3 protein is CASSFGRGNNEQFF. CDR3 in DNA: TGTGCCAGCAGTTTTGGGCGGGGGAACAATGAGCAGTTCTTC.